These T cell receptor beta chains were read from a single sample in a study of T-cell reconstitution after alpha-beta-depleted transplantation in children. TCRdb redid the calling of the PCR reads with MiXCR, one entry per CDR3 protein. This table holds over 400,000 distinct CDR3 sequences, under 15% found once. Sample: PBMCs from the stem cell graft donor, taken from the stem cell graft. The receptors come from a human donor who donated a stem cell graft to a child with combined immunodeficiency. Both conserved end residues are part of each CDR3. A D gene is named only where the DNA matches it firmly. The listing skips clone size in some rows; elsewhere it reads once, few, many or a size class.

CASSLRTSPFVETQYF TGTGCCAGCAGTCTGCGGACTAGCCCTTTTGTGGAGACCCAGTACTTC TRBV12-3/TRBV12-4 TRBD2 TRBJ2-5 NA
CASSYRANNEQFF TGTGCCAGCAGTTACCGGGCCAACAATGAGCAGTTCTTC TRBV28 NA TRBJ2-1 many
CSAIAGGYTDTQYF TGCAGCGCCATAGCGGGAGGGTACACAGATACGCAGTATTTT TRBV29-1 TRBD2 TRBJ2-3 few
CASSLIFAGPDTGELFF TGTGCCAGCAGTTTGATATTCGCAGGGCCTGACACCGGGGAGCTGTTTTTT TRBV6-2/TRBV6-3 NA TRBJ2-2 few
CASSPPGQYTPVQFF TGTGCCAGCAGCCCACCGGGACAGTATACACCAGTGCAGTTCTTC TRBV7-2 TRBD1 TRBJ2-1 NA
CASSQGVAGSSYNEQFF TGTGCCAGCAGCCAAGGAGTTGCAGGGAGCTCCTACAATGAGCAGTTCTTC TRBV4-2 NA TRBJ2-1 many
CASSRTGAFYEQYF TGTGCCAGCTCCCGGACAGGGGCCTTCTACGAGCAGTACTTC TRBV18 TRBD1 TRBJ2-7 few
CASSLVLGRGTDTQYF TGCGCCAGCAGCTTGGTTCTGGGGAGAGGTACAGATACGCAGTATTTT TRBV5-1 NA TRBJ2-3 few
CASSLADNYGYTF TGTGCCAGCAGTTTGGCGGACAACTATGGCTACACCTTC TRBV12-3/TRBV12-4 NA TRBJ1-2 many
CASSSLAGGTGTGELFF TGTGCCAGCAGTTCCTTGGCGGGGGGGACGGGAACCGGGGAGCTGTTTTTT TRBV28 TRBD2 TRBJ2-2 many
CASRGGLETQYF TGTGCCAGCAGGGGGGGGCTAGAGACCCAGTACTTC TRBV11-2 NA TRBJ2-5 few
CASSLRDRGETQYF TGTGCCAGCAGTTTACGGGACAGGGGGGAGACCCAGTACTTC TRBV12-3/TRBV12-4 TRBD1 TRBJ2-5 few
CSANLAGGSYEQYF TGCAGTGCTAATCTAGCGGGAGGTTCCTACGAGCAGTACTTC TRBV20-1 TRBD2 TRBJ2-7 NA
CASSLGTNTGELFF TGCGCCAGCAGCTTGGGGACTAACACCGGGGAGCTGTTTTTT TRBV5-1 NA TRBJ2-2 many
CASSPSGLAGPDTQYF TGTGCCAGCTCACCTTCGGGACTAGCGGGGCCAGATACGCAGTATTTT TRBV18 TRBD2 TRBJ2-3 few
CASSLIGPGDGEQFF TGTGCCAGCAGCTTAATAGGACCAGGGGACGGTGAGCAGTTCTTC TRBV7-3 NA TRBJ2-1 NA
CASSVGVTGNTIYF TGTGCCAGCAGCGTAGGGGTCACTGGAAACACCATATATTTT TRBV9 NA TRBJ1-3 NA
CASSQDREAPGGELFF TGCGCCAGCAGCCAAGATCGAGAAGCCCCAGGCGGGGAGCTGTTTTTT TRBV4-3 NA TRBJ2-2 many
CASSMDSNTDTQYF TGCGCCAGCAGCATGGACAGCAACACAGATACGCAGTATTTT TRBV5-1 NA TRBJ2-3 few
CASSQKLNRDRRETQYF TGCGCCAGCAGCCAAAAGCTAAACCGGGACAGGCGGGAGACCCAGTACTTC TRBV4-1 TRBD1 TRBJ2-5 few
CASSLDLTRRDRGEETQYF TGTGCCAGCAGCTTAGATCTCACCCGCCGGGACAGGGGTGAGGAGACCCAGTACTTC TRBV11-2 TRBD1 TRBJ2-5 NA
CASSYRDIGSYEQYF TGCGCCAGCAGCTACCGGGACATCGGCTCCTACGAGCAGTACTTC TRBV5-1 NA TRBJ2-7 NA
CSASPQGAGKLFF TGCAGTGCTAGTCCACAGGGGGCAGGAAAACTGTTTTTT TRBV20-1 TRBD1 TRBJ1-4 NA
CASSELGWGELTDTQYF TGTGCCAGCAGTGAATTAGGGTGGGGGGAACTCACAGATACGCAGTATTTT TRBV25-1 NA TRBJ2-3 many
CASSLADWGGLGGTNEKLFF TGTGCCAGCAGCTTAGCCGATTGGGGGGGGCTCGGCGGAACTAATGAAAAACTGTTTTTT TRBV11-1 NA TRBJ1-4 few
CATSLGREGANEQFF TGTGCCACCAGCTTAGGGCGGGAGGGGGCCAATGAGCAGTTCTTC TRBV7-4 TRBD2 TRBJ2-1 NA
CASSDLETDYTGELFF TGTGCCAGCAGCGACTTGGAGACAGACTACACCGGGGAGCTGTTTTTT TRBV4-2 NA TRBJ2-2 NA
CASSRPGLLYNEQFF TGTGCCAGCAGTCGACCGGGACTCCTATACAATGAGCAGTTCTTC TRBV27 NA TRBJ2-1 NA
CASSSSAYSEAFF TGTGCCAGCAGTTCATCGGCGTATTCCGAGGCTTTCTTT TRBV7-9 NA TRBJ1-1 NA
CASSLARKGNEQFF TGTGCCAGCAGCCTGGCGCGGAAGGGCAATGAGCAGTTCTTC TRBV5-5 NA TRBJ2-1 NA
CASSQVGLNIQYF TGTGCCAGCAGCCAAGTTGGGCTGAACATTCAGTACTTC TRBV3-1 NA TRBJ2-4 NA
CASRPDQGELFF TGTGCCAGCAGACCAGATCAGGGGGAGCTGTTTTTT TRBV2 NA TRBJ2-2 NA
CASSLSQLGDTEAFF TGCGCCAGCAGCTTATCGCAATTGGGCGACACTGAAGCTTTCTTT TRBV5-1 NA TRBJ1-1 NA
CSAHRPLAGGPDTGELFF TGCAGTGCTCATAGGCCGCTAGCGGGAGGGCCTGACACCGGGGAGCTGTTTTTT TRBV20-1 TRBD2 TRBJ2-2 few
CASSPGSLSTEAFF TGCGCCAGCAGCCCCGGGTCCTTGAGCACTGAAGCTTTCTTT TRBV4-1 NA TRBJ1-1 few
CAIRQDQYENQPQHF TGTGCCATACGACAGGACCAATATGAAAATCAGCCCCAGCATTTT TRBV10-3 NA TRBJ1-5 many
CASGWNSYEQYF TGTGCCAGCGGGTGGAACTCCTACGAGCAGTACTTC TRBV6-2/TRBV6-3 NA TRBJ2-7 few